These T cell receptor beta chains were read from a single sample in a study of tumor-infiltrating lymphocytes in primary liver carcinoma. MiXCR was run by TCRdb on the multiplex PCR reads, yielding one entry per CDR3 protein. The sample has some 190,000 distinct CDR3 sequences; around 60% are singletons. The sequenced sample was peripheral blood. The receptors were gathered from a man aged 40-49 years with primary liver carcinoma and hepatitis B virus infection. The CDR3 runs from the conserved cysteine through the conserved F or W. The D gene is left open where the match is weak. The size of a clone is reported for some rows only, either as once, few or many, or as a class for expanded clones.

d_call: .
cdr3_length: 14
clone_size: .
j_call: TRBJ2-5
v_call: TRBV11-2
cdr3_aa: CASSLSVPSEIQYF
cdr3_nt: TGTGCCAGCAGCTTATCGGTTCCCTCGGAGATCCAGTACTTC

d_call: .
cdr3_length: 14
clone_size: once
j_call: TRBJ1-4
v_call: TRBV7-9
cdr3_aa: CASSFQGSNEKLFF
cdr3_nt: TGTGCCAGCAGCTTTCAGGGGTCCAATGAAAAACTGTTTTTT

d_call: .
cdr3_length: 13
clone_size: .
j_call: TRBJ2-3
v_call: TRBV6-6
cdr3_aa: CASSSPSGGMQYF
cdr3_nt: TGTGCAAGCAGTTCCCCCAGCGGCGGTATGCAGTATTTT

d_call: TRBD1
cdr3_length: 17
clone_size: few
j_call: TRBJ1-1
v_call: TRBV4-1
cdr3_aa: CASSQPWRGQENTEAFF
cdr3_nt: TGCGCCAGCAGCCAACCATGGAGGGGACAGGAGAACACTGAAGCTTTCTTT

d_call: .
cdr3_length: 13
clone_size: few
j_call: TRBJ1-4
v_call: TRBV29-1
cdr3_aa: CSVAVGANEKLFF
cdr3_nt: TGCAGCGTTGCCGTTGGAGCTAATGAAAAACTGTTTTTT

d_call: .
cdr3_length: 16
clone_size: many
j_call: TRBJ1-1
v_call: TRBV11-2
cdr3_aa: CASSKDIPRGNTEAFF
cdr3_nt: TGTGCCAGCAGCAAGGACATACCGAGGGGGAACACTGAAGCTTTCTTT

d_call: TRBD1
cdr3_length: 16
clone_size: few
j_call: TRBJ1-4
v_call: TRBV14
cdr3_aa: CASSQDRGRTNEKLFF
cdr3_nt: TGTGCCAGCAGCCAAGACAGGGGGCGGACTAATGAAAAACTGTTTTTT

d_call: TRBD1
cdr3_length: 15
clone_size: .
j_call: TRBJ2-3
v_call: TRBV6-6
cdr3_aa: CASSPRDRGTDTQYF
cdr3_nt: TGTGCCAGCAGTCCCCGGGACAGGGGAACAGATACGCAGTATTTT

d_call: .
cdr3_length: 13
clone_size: .
j_call: TRBJ1-4
v_call: TRBV6-6
cdr3_aa: CASRDKGREKLFF
cdr3_nt: TGTGCCAGCAGAGATAAGGGACGCGAAAAACTGTTTTTT

d_call: .
cdr3_length: 15
clone_size: few
j_call: TRBJ1-5
v_call: TRBV6-1
cdr3_aa: CASSEVGSSNQPQHF
cdr3_nt: TGTGCCAGCAGTGAAGTAGGGTCTAGCAATCAGCCCCAGCATTTT

d_call: TRBD1
cdr3_length: 16
clone_size: .
j_call: TRBJ2-2
v_call: TRBV11-2
cdr3_aa: CASSPRGGPNIRELFF
cdr3_nt: TGTGCCAGCAGCCCGCGAGGGGGCCCGAACATCAGGGAGCTGTTTTTT

d_call: .
cdr3_length: 14
clone_size: few
j_call: TRBJ2-7
v_call: TRBV6-5
cdr3_aa: CASSYSRGVYEQYF
cdr3_nt: TGTGCCAGCAGTTACTCTAGGGGAGTCTACGAGCAGTACTTC

d_call: .
cdr3_length: 17
clone_size: .
j_call: TRBJ2-6
v_call: TRBV6-1
cdr3_aa: CASSDWGRYEGANVLTF
cdr3_nt: TGTGCCAGCAGTGATTGGGGGCGTTATGAGGGGGCCAACGTCCTGACTTTC

d_call: TRBD2
cdr3_length: 15
clone_size: .
j_call: TRBJ2-1
v_call: TRBV6-5
cdr3_aa: CASSSGLAADNEQFF
cdr3_nt: TGTGCCAGCAGTTCCGGACTAGCGGCCGACAATGAGCAGTTCTTC

d_call: TRBD2
cdr3_length: 14
clone_size: .
j_call: TRBJ2-1
v_call: TRBV6-1
cdr3_aa: CTSSPGAGGMEQFF
cdr3_nt: TGTACCAGCAGTCCGGGAGCGGGGGGCATGGAGCAGTTCTTC

d_call: TRBD1
cdr3_length: 13
clone_size: .
j_call: TRBJ1-6
v_call: TRBV6-5
cdr3_aa: CASMTGYNSPLHF
cdr3_nt: TGTGCCAGCATGACAGGGTATAATTCACCCCTCCACTTT

d_call: .
cdr3_length: 14
clone_size: .
j_call: TRBJ2-1
v_call: TRBV14
cdr3_aa: CASSRLGPYNEQFF
cdr3_nt: TGTGCCAGCAGCCGACTGGGACCTTACAATGAGCAGTTCTTC

d_call: TRBD1
cdr3_length: 13
clone_size: once
j_call: TRBJ2-1
v_call: TRBV28
cdr3_aa: CASIGTGANEQFF
cdr3_nt: TGTGCCAGCATTGGGACAGGGGCCAATGAGCAGTTCTTC

d_call: TRBD2
cdr3_length: 20
clone_size: few
j_call: TRBJ2-2
v_call: TRBV29-1
cdr3_aa: CSVEAPQLSGTSRITGELFF
cdr3_nt: TGCAGCGTTGAAGCCCCCCAATTATCCGGGACTAGCAGAATCACCGGGGAGCTGTTTTTT

d_call: .
cdr3_length: 13
clone_size: .
j_call: TRBJ2-1
v_call: TRBV11-2
cdr3_aa: CTSSFGVSSEQFF
cdr3_nt: TGTACCAGCAGCTTCGGAGTATCCAGTGAGCAGTTCTTC

d_call: TRBD2
cdr3_length: 18
clone_size: .
j_call: TRBJ2-3
v_call: TRBV4-2
cdr3_aa: CASSQGSFLAGGSDTQYF
cdr3_nt: TGTGCCAGCAGCCAAGGAAGCTTTCTAGCGGGAGGGTCAGATACGCAGTATTTT

d_call: .
cdr3_length: 17
clone_size: .
j_call: TRBJ2-6
v_call: TRBV6-5
cdr3_aa: CASSPDKGLAGANVLTF
cdr3_nt: TGTGCCAGCAGTCCGGACAAGGGGCTAGCGGGGGCCAACGTCCTGACTTTC

d_call: TRBD1
cdr3_length: 15
clone_size: few
j_call: TRBJ1-4
v_call: TRBV4-1
cdr3_aa: CASSPTGVPSEKLFF
cdr3_nt: TGCGCCAGCAGCCCGACAGGGGTCCCAAGTGAAAAACTGTTTTTT

d_call: TRBD1
cdr3_length: 13
clone_size: .
j_call: TRBJ1-1
v_call: TRBV14
cdr3_aa: CASRGQANTEAFF
cdr3_nt: TGTGCCAGCAGGGGACAGGCGAACACTGAAGCTTTCTTT

d_call: .
cdr3_length: 14
clone_size: many
j_call: TRBJ1-2
v_call: TRBV29-1
cdr3_aa: CSVARDFPGLGYTF
cdr3_nt: TGCAGCGTTGCTAGGGACTTCCCCGGACTTGGCTACACCTTC

d_call: .
cdr3_length: 11
clone_size: .
j_call: TRBJ2-4
v_call: TRBV11-2
cdr3_aa: CPSSPKNIQYF
cdr3_nt: TGTCCCAGCAGTCCTAAAAACATTCAGTACTTC

d_call: TRBD2
cdr3_length: 18
clone_size: .
j_call: TRBJ2-1
v_call: TRBV14
cdr3_aa: CAISQDRGSGGFYNEQFF
cdr3_nt: TGTGCCATCAGCCAAGATCGGGGGTCGGGAGGGTTCTACAATGAGCAGTTCTTC

d_call: .
cdr3_length: 13
clone_size: many
j_call: TRBJ2-7
v_call: TRBV11-2
cdr3_aa: CASSLDRGREQYF
cdr3_nt: TGTGCCAGCAGCTTAGATCGGGGACGGGAGCAGTACTTC

d_call: TRBD1
cdr3_length: 17
clone_size: .
j_call: TRBJ2-6
v_call: TRBV12-3/TRBV12-4
cdr3_aa: CASSPGTGSSGVNVLTF
cdr3_nt: TGTGCCAGCAGTCCAGGGACAGGCAGCTCTGGGGTCAACGTCCTGACTTTC

d_call: TRBD2
cdr3_length: 15
clone_size: .
j_call: TRBJ2-4
v_call: TRBV6-2/TRBV6-3
cdr3_aa: CATRLAGLAKNIQDF
cdr3_nt: TGTGCCACCCGACTAGCGGGGCTAGCCAAAAACATTCAGGACTTC

d_call: TRBD1
cdr3_length: 14
clone_size: .
j_call: TRBJ2-7
v_call: TRBV5-4
cdr3_aa: CASSSRDRGYEQYF
cdr3_nt: TGTGCCAGCAGCTCCCGGGACAGGGGGTACGAGCAGTACTTC

d_call: .
cdr3_length: 15
clone_size: few
j_call: TRBJ1-3
v_call: TRBV10-3
cdr3_aa: CAISEGDISGNTIYF
cdr3_nt: TGTGCCATCAGTGAGGGGGACATCTCTGGAAACACCATATATTTT

d_call: .
cdr3_length: 14
clone_size: .
j_call: TRBJ1-4
v_call: TRBV7-9
cdr3_aa: CASTGSLSAEKLFF
cdr3_nt: TGTGCCAGCACCGGGTCCTTATCGGCTGAAAAACTGTTTTTT

d_call: TRBD1
cdr3_length: 16
clone_size: .
j_call: TRBJ2-7
v_call: TRBV6-5
cdr3_aa: CVSSFIPAGGSYEQYF
cdr3_nt: TGTGTCAGCAGTTTCATACCGGCAGGGGGTTCCTACGAGCAGTACTTC

d_call: .
cdr3_length: 13
clone_size: .
j_call: TRBJ2-1
v_call: TRBV6-6
cdr3_aa: CASSHDSHNEQFF
cdr3_nt: TGTGCCAGCAGTCACGACTCCCACAATGAGCAGTTCTTC

d_call: .
cdr3_length: 11
clone_size: few
j_call: TRBJ2-7
v_call: TRBV6-5
cdr3_aa: CASSRTGEQYF
cdr3_nt: TGTGCCAGCAGTCGCACAGGCGAGCAGTACTTC

d_call: TRBD2
cdr3_length: 14
clone_size: .
j_call: TRBJ2-1
v_call: TRBV29-1
cdr3_aa: CSVELGLAGRTQFF
cdr3_nt: TGCAGCGTTGAATTGGGGCTAGCGGGCAGGACCCAGTTCTTC

d_call: .
cdr3_length: 16
clone_size: .
j_call: TRBJ2-3
v_call: TRBV6-1
cdr3_aa: CASRPVGVASTDTQYF
cdr3_nt: TGTGCCAGCAGACCTGTGGGGGTCGCTAGCACAGATACGCAGTATTTT

d_call: .
cdr3_length: 14
clone_size: once
j_call: TRBJ2-2
v_call: TRBV28
cdr3_aa: CASSLFGDSGELFF
cdr3_nt: TGTGCCAGCAGTCTTTTCGGGGATTCCGGGGAGCTGTTTTTT

d_call: TRBD2
cdr3_length: 14
clone_size: .
j_call: TRBJ2-3
v_call: TRBV10-3
cdr3_aa: CAISAAGGTDTQYF
cdr3_nt: TGTGCCATCAGTGCAGCGGGAGGGACAGATACGCAGTATTTT

d_call: TRBD1
cdr3_length: 13
clone_size: many
j_call: TRBJ2-7
v_call: TRBV12-3/TRBV12-4
cdr3_aa: CASSTLGQEEQYF
cdr3_nt: TGTGCCAGCAGTACCCTGGGACAGGAGGAGCAGTACTTC

d_call: .
cdr3_length: 14
clone_size: few
j_call: TRBJ1-1
v_call: TRBV12-3/TRBV12-4
cdr3_aa: CASSLSQGSTEAFF
cdr3_nt: TGTGCCAGCAGTTTATCACAAGGGAGCACTGAAGCTTTCTTT

d_call: TRBD2
cdr3_length: 15
clone_size: .
j_call: TRBJ2-7
v_call: TRBV10-3
cdr3_aa: CAISEWLAGTYEQYF
cdr3_nt: TGTGCCATCAGTGAGTGGCTAGCGGGCACCTACGAGCAGTACTTC

d_call: .
cdr3_length: 13
clone_size: .
j_call: TRBJ2-1
v_call: TRBV12-3/TRBV12-4
cdr3_aa: CASSLWDMNEQFF
cdr3_nt: TGTGCCAGCAGTCTGTGGGATATGAATGAGCAGTTCTTC

d_call: .
cdr3_length: 16
clone_size: few
j_call: TRBJ2-3
v_call: TRBV5-6
cdr3_aa: CASSLVATSFTDTQYF
cdr3_nt: TGTGCCAGCAGCTTGGTGGCGACCTCATTCACAGATACGCAGTATTTT

d_call: TRBD2
cdr3_length: 15
clone_size: many
j_call: TRBJ2-1
v_call: TRBV4-2
cdr3_aa: CASSQGRGVYNEQFF
cdr3_nt: TGTGCCAGCAGCCAAGGACGGGGGGTATACAATGAGCAGTTCTTC

d_call: TRBD2
cdr3_length: 17
clone_size: .
j_call: TRBJ2-1
v_call: TRBV28
cdr3_aa: CASSSTGASGPFNEQFF
cdr3_nt: TGTGCCAGCAGTTCCACCGGGGCTAGCGGGCCCTTCAATGAGCAGTTCTTC

d_call: .
cdr3_length: 15
clone_size: .
j_call: TRBJ2-6
v_call: TRBV4-1
cdr3_aa: CASRDGGSGANVLTF
cdr3_nt: TGCGCCAGCAGGGACGGGGGTAGTGGGGCCAACGTCCTGACTTTC

d_call: TRBD2
cdr3_length: 14
clone_size: .
j_call: TRBJ2-3
v_call: TRBV28
cdr3_aa: CASATSGLTDTQYF
cdr3_nt: TGTGCCAGTGCGACTAGCGGGCTCACAGATACGCAGTATTTT

d_call: TRBD1
cdr3_length: 14
clone_size: .
j_call: TRBJ2-5
v_call: TRBV10-1
cdr3_aa: CASSADRGVETQYF
cdr3_nt: TGCGCCAGCAGTGCGGACAGGGGAGTAGAGACCCAGTACTTC

d_call: TRBD2
cdr3_length: 20
clone_size: many
j_call: TRBJ2-1
v_call: TRBV11-2
cdr3_aa: CASSLDWPETSGSPYNEQFF
cdr3_nt: TGTGCCAGCAGCTTAGATTGGCCCGAGACTAGCGGGAGTCCCTACAATGAGCAGTTCTTC

d_call: .
cdr3_length: 13
clone_size: few
j_call: TRBJ2-3
v_call: TRBV29-1
cdr3_aa: CSVSEGITDTQYF
cdr3_nt: TGCAGCGTATCCGAGGGGATCACAGATACGCAGTATTTT

d_call: TRBD2
cdr3_length: 15
clone_size: .
j_call: TRBJ2-3
v_call: TRBV28
cdr3_aa: CASIMTGGRGYTQYF
cdr3_nt: TGTGCCAGCATTATGACTGGCGGGAGAGGCTATACGCAGTATTTT

d_call: .
cdr3_length: 13
clone_size: few
j_call: TRBJ1-2
v_call: TRBV6-2/TRBV6-3
cdr3_aa: CASSSPQGYGYTF
cdr3_nt: TGTGCCAGCAGCTCTCCGCAGGGATACGGCTACACCTTC

d_call: .
cdr3_length: 12
clone_size: .
j_call: TRBJ2-7
v_call: TRBV29-1
cdr3_aa: CSVRTDTYEQYF
cdr3_nt: TGCAGCGTCAGGACAGATACCTACGAGCAGTACTTC

d_call: .
cdr3_length: 15
clone_size: .
j_call: TRBJ2-2
v_call: TRBV11-2
cdr3_aa: CASTLGWGNTGELFF
cdr3_nt: TGTGCCAGCACCTTAGGATGGGGGAACACCGGGGAGCTGTTTTTT

d_call: TRBD2
cdr3_length: 15
clone_size: few
j_call: TRBJ2-1
v_call: TRBV30
cdr3_aa: CAWSVAQRGRDEQFF
cdr3_nt: TGTGCCTGGAGTGTAGCCCAGCGGGGTAGGGATGAGCAGTTCTTC

d_call: .
cdr3_length: 14
clone_size: .
j_call: TRBJ2-7
v_call: TRBV11-2
cdr3_aa: CASNLTDGAYEQYF
cdr3_nt: TGTGCCAGCAATTTAACCGACGGAGCCTATGAGCAGTACTTT

d_call: .
cdr3_length: 15
clone_size: few
j_call: TRBJ1-5
v_call: TRBV12-3/TRBV12-4
cdr3_aa: CASSPRGGANQPQHF
cdr3_nt: TGTGCCAGCAGTCCAAGAGGCGGAGCCAATCAGCCCCAGCATTTT